This TCR beta chain came from a study of blood T cell repertoires in COVID-19. This CDR3 is built from 13 residues. From germline, CDR1 is LNHDA and CDR2 SQIVND (reference sequence). With 8 bases clipped from V and 1 base from J, the junction kept 4 bases outside the gene matches. Here immunoSEQ multiplex PCR was the method, and the copy in TCRdb shows in-frame clones only, minus some. This table holds some 100,000 clones, 86% found once. The TCR comes from a human donor in a cohort sampled during active COVID-19. V is TRBV19 and J is TRBJ1-1; 7 nucleotides agree with TRBD1. Sequencing was performed on peripheral blood. CDR3 protein: CASGDRPNTEAFF. For the CDR3, the DNA is TGTGCCAGTGGGGACAGACCGAACACTGAAGCTTTCTTT.